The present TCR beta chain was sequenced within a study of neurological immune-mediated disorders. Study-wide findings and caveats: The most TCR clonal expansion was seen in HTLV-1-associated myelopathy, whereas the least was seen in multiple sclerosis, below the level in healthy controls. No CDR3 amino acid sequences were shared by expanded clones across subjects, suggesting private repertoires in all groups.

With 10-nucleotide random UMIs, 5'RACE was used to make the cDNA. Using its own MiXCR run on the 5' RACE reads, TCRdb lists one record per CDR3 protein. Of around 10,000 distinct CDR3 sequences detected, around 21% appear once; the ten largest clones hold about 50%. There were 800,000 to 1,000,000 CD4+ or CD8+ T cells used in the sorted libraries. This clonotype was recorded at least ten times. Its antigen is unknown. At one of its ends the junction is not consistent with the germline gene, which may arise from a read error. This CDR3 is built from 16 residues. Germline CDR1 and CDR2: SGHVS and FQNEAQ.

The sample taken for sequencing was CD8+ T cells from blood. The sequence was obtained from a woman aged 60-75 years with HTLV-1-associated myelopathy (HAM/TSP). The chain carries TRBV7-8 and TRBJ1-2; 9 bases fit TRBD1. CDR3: CANSLDSTGGGSGYTF. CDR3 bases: TGTGCCAACAGCTTGGACTCCACAGGGGGCGGGTCTGGCTACACCTTC.